The T cell receptor (beta chain) described here comes from a study of OX40 agonist ivuxolimab in advanced cancers. Overall study context: Ivuxolimab is a fully human IgG2 antibody that activates OX40 (CD134). Participants, 70% to 90% male, averaged roughly 60 years of age, ranging from about 20 to 80.

This CDR3 contains 16 residues. The repertoire was sequenced with immunoSEQ multiplex PCR; TCRdb's copy has only in-frame clones and lacks some. The sample consists of 68,000 or so clones, about 89% of them appearing once. Regarding the study as a whole: Some of the nonresponding patients also showed low levels of normalized T-cell clonal expansion. At 0.1 to 3.0 mg/kg and by week 6, CD4+ and CD8+ T cells in the blood had expanded clonally.

This clone was picked up one time. Its target is not known. The chain combines TRBV21-1 with TRBJ2-1; the table's D call, TRBD2, was not checked against the DNA. TRBV21-1 represents a pseudogene. The receptor was isolated from an adult with an advanced solid tumor such as melanoma, head and neck, liver or kidney cancer. The sequencing here drew on CD4+ or CD8+ T cells sorted from blood, taken in a trial of the OX40 agonist ivuxolimab. In DNA form, the CDR3 reads TGTGCCAGCAGCACACTAAGGACTAGCGGGGGTTATGAGCAGTTCTTC. It encodes CASSTLRTSGGYEQFF.